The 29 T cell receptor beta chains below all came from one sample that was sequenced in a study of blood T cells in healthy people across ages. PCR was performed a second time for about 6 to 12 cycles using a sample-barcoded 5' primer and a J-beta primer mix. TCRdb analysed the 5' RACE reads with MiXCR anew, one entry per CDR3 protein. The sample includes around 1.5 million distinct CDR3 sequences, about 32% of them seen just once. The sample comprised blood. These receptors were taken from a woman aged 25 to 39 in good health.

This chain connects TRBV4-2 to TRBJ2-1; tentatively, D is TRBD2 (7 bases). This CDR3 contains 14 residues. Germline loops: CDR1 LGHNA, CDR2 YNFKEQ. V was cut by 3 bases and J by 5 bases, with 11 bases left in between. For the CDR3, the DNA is TGTGCCAGCAGCCAGGGGGGGGGCCACAATGAGCAGTTCTTC. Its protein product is CASSQGGGHNEQFF.

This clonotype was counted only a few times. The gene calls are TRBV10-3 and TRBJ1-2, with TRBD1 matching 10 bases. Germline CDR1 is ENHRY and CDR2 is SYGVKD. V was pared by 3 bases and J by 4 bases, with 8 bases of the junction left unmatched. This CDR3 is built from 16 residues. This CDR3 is CAISDRLGTGVYGYTF. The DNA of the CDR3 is TGTGCCATCAGTGATAGATTGGGGACAGGGGTCTATGGCTACACCTTC.

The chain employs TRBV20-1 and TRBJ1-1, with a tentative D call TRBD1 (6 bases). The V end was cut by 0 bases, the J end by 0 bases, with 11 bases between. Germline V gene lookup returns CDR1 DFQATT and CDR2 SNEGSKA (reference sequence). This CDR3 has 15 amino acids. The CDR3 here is CSAREQGLMNTEAFF. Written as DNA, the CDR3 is TGCAGTGCTAGAGAACAGGGACTCATGAACACTGAAGCTTTCTTT.

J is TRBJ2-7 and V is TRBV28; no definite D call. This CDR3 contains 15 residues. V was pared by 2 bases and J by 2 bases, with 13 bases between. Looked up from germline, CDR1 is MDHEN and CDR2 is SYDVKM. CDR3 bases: TGTGCCAGCAGTTTAACTGCCCGGTCCACCTACGAGCAGTACTTC. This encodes CASSLTARSTYEQYF.

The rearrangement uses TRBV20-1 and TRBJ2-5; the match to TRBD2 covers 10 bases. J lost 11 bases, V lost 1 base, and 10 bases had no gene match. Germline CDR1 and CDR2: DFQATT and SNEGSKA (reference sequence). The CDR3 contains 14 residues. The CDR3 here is CSARGLAGVAEQYF. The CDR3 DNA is TGCAGTGCTAGAGGGCTAGCGGGAGTTGCTGAGCAGTACTTC.

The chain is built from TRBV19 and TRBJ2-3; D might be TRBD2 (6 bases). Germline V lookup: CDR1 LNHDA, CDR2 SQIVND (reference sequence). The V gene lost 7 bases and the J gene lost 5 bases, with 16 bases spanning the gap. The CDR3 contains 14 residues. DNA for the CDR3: TGTGCCAGTACCCGACGGGGAGGTTTAGATACGCAGTATTTT. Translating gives CASTRRGGLDTQYF. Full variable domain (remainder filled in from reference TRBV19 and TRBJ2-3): DGGITQSPKYLFRKEGQNVTLSCEQNLNHDAMYWYRQDPGQGLRLIYYSQIVNDFQKGDIAEGYSVSREKKESFPLTVTSAQKNPTAFYLCASTRRGGLDTQYFGPGTRLTVL.

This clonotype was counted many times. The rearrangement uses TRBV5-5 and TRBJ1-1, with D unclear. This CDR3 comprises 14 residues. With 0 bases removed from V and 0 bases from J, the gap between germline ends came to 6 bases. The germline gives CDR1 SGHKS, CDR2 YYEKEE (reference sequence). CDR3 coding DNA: TGTGCCAGCAGCTTGGGACGGGTGAACACTGAAGCTTTCTTT. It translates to CASSLGRVNTEAFF. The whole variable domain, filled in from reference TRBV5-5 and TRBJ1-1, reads DAGVTQSPTHLIKTRGQQVTLRCSPISGHKSVSWYQQVLGQGPQFIFQYYEKEERGRGNFPDRFSARQFPNYSSELNVNALLLGDSALYLCASSLGRVNTEAFFGQGTRLTVV.

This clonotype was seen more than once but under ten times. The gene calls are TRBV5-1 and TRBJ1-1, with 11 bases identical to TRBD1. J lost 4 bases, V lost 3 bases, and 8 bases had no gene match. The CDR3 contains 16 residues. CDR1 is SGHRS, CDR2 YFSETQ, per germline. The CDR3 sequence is CASSSGQGARSTEAFF. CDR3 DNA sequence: TGCGCCAGCAGCTCTGGACAGGGGGCTAGAAGCACTGAAGCTTTCTTT.

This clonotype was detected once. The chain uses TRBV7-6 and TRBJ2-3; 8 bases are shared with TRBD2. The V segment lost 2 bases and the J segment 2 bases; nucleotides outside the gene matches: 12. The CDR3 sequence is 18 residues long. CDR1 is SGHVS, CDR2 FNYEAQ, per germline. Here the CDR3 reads CASSLSAAVAGITDTQYF. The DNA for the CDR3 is TGTGCCAGCAGCTTATCGGCGGCGGTAGCGGGGATCACAGATACGCAGTATTTT.

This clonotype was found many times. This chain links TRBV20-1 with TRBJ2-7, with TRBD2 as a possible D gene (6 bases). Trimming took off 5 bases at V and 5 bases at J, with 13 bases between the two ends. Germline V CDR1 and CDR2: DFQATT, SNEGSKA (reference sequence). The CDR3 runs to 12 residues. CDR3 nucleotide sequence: TGCAGTGCTTGGAGGGGACGAGACGAGCAGTACTTC. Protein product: CSAWRGRDEQYF.

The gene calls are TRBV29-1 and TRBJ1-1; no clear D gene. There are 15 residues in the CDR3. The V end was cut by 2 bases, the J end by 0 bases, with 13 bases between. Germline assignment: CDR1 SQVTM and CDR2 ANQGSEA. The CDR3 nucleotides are TGCAGCGTTGAACCAATACAGACCTTGAACACTGAAGCTTTCTTT. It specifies CSVEPIQTLNTEAFF.

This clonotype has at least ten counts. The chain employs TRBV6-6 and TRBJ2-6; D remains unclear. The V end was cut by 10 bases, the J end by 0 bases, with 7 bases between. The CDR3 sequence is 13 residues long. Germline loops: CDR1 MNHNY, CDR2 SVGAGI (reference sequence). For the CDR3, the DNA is TGTGCCACCTCTAGCTCTGGGGCCAACGTCCTGACTTTC. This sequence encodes CATSSSGANVLTF.

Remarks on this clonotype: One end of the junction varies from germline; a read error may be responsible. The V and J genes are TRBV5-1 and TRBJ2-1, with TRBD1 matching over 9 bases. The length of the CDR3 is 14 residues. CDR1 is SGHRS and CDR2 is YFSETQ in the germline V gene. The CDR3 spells CASSLRDRANVQFF. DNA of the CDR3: TGCGCCAGCAGCTTGCGGGACAGGGCCAATGTGCAGTTCTTC.

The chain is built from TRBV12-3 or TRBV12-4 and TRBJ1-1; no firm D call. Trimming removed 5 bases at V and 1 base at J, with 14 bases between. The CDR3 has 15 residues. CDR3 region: CASSLHRDTNTEAFF. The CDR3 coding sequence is TGTGCCAGCAGTCTCCATCGGGATACGAACACTGAAGCTTTCTTT.

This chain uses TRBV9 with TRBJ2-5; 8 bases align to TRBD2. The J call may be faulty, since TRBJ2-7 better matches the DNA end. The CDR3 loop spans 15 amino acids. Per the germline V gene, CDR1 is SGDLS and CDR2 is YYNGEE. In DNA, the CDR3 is TGTGCCAGCAGCACTCTTCCGGGGGGGCCGAACGAGCAGTACTTC. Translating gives CASSTLPGGPNEQYF.

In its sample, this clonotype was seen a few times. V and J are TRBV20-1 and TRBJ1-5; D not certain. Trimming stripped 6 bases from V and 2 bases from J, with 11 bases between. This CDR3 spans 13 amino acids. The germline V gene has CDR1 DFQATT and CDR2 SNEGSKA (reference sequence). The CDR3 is CSATKDGNQPQHF. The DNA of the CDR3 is TGCAGTGCCACTAAGGACGGCAATCAGCCCCAGCATTTT.

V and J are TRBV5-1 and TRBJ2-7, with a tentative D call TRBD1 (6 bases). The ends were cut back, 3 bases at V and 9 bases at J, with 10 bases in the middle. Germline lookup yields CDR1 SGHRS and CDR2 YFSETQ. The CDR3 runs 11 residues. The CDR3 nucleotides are TGCGCCAGCAGCTCCCAGGGGAGGCAGTACTTC. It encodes CASSSQGRQYF.

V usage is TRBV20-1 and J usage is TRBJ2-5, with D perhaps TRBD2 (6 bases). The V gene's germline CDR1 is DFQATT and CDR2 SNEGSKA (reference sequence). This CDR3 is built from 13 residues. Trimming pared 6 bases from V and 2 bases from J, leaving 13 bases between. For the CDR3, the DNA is TGCAGTGCGGGAGGCCGGTCTCAAGAGACCCAGTACTTC. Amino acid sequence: CSAGGRSQETQYF.

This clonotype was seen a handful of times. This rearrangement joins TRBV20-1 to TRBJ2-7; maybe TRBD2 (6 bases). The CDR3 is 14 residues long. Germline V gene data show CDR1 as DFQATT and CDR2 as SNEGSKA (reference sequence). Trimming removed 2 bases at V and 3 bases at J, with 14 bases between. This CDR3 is CSARYNSGDYEQYF. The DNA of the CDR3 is TGCAGTGCTAGATACAATTCGGGGGACTACGAGCAGTACTTC.

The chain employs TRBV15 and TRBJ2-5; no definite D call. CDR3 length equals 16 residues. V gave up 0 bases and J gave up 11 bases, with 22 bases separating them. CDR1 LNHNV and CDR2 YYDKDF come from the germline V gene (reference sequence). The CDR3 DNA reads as TGTGCCACCAGCAGAGAGGGTATCCGGGCTTACAATGAGCAGTACTTC. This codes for CATSREGIRAYNEQYF.

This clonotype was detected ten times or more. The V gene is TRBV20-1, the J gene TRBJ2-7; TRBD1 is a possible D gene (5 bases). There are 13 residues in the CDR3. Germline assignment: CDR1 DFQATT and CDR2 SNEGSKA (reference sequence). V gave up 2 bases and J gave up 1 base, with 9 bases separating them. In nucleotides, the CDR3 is TGCAGTGCTAGACAGGGAATGTCCTACGAGCAGTACTTC. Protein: CSARQGMSYEQYF.

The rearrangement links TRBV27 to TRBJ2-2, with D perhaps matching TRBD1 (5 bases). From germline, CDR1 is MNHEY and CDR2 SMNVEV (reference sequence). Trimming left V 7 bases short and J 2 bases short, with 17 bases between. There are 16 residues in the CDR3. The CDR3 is CASIDVHRPNTGELFF. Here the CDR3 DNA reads TGTGCCAGCATTGATGTTCACAGGCCAAACACCGGGGAGCTGTTTTTT.

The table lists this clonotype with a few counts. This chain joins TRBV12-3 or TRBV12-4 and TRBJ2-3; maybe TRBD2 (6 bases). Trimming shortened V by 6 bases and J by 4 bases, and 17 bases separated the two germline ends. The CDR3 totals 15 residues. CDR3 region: CASRGTGVGADTQYF. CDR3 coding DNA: TGTGCCAGCAGAGGGACTGGAGTAGGGGCAGATACGCAGTATTTT.

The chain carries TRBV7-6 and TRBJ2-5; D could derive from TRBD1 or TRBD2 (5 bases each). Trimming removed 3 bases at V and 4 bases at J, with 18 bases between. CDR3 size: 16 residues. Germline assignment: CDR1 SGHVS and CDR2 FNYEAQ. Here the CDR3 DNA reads TGTGCCAGCAGCTTGGGGGTCTTAAGGGGTGGAGAGACCCAGTACTTC. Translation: CASSLGVLRGGETQYF.

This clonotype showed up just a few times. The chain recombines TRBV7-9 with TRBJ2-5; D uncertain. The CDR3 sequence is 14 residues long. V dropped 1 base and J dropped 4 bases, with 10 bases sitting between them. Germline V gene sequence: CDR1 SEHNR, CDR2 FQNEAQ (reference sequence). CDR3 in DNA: TGTGCCAGCAGCTTAGAGCAGGCCCGAGAGACCCAGTACTTC. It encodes CASSLEQARETQYF.

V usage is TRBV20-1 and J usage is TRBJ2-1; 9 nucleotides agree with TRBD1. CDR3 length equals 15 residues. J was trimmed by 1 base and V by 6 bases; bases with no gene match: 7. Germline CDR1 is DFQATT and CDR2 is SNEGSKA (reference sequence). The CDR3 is CSAPDRGASYNEQFF. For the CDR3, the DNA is TGCAGTGCCCCCGACAGGGGGGCTTCCTACAATGAGCAGTTCTTC.

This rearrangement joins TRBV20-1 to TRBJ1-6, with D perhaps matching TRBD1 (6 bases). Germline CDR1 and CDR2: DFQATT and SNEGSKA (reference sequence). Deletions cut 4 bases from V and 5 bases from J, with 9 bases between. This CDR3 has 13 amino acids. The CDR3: CSATGTNNSPLHF. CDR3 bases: TGCAGTGCTACCGGGACAAATAATTCACCCCTCCACTTT.

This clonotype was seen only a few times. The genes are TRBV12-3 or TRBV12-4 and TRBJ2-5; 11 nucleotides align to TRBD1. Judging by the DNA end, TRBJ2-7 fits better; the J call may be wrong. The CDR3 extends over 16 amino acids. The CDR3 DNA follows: TGTGCCAGCAGTCTCCTAGGACAGGGGGCGCTTGGCGAGCAGTACTTC. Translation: CASSLLGQGALGEQYF.

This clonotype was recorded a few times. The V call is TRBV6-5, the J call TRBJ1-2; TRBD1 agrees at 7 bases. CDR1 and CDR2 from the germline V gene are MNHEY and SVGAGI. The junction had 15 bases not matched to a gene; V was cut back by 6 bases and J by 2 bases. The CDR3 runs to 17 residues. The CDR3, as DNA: TGTGCCAGCAGCTTAAGAGAGTTGGCAGGGGGAAACTATGGCTACACCTTC. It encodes CASSLRELAGGNYGYTF.